The source of this T cell receptor beta chain is a study of OX40 agonist ivuxolimab in advanced cancers. Study-wide context: Each patient was given ivuxolimab into a vein every 2 weeks, at 0.01 to 10 mg/kg. General study results and limits: Clones of CD4+ and CD8+ blood T cells grew by week 6 at doses of 0.1 to 3.0 mg/kg. Some nonresponders also had low normalized T-cell clonal expansion.

This CDR3 has 16 amino acids. Losses at the gene ends were 1 base for V and 6 bases for J; bases not matched to a gene: 5. Germline CDR1 reads SEHNR; CDR2 reads FQNEAQ (reference sequence). Using immunoSEQ multiplex PCR, the repertoire was profiled, and TCRdb retains in-frame clones only, with some absent. The sample carries 66,000 or so clones, roughly 85% recorded once. A note on this clone: Its specificity is not known.

Material: CD4+ or CD8+ T cells sorted from blood, obtained in a trial of the OX40 agonist ivuxolimab. V and J are TRBV7-9 and TRBJ2-1; 11 bases are shared with TRBD2. This clonotype was obtained from an adult with an advanced solid tumor such as melanoma, head and neck, liver or kidney cancer. As DNA, the CDR3 is TGTGCCAGCAGCTTAGGGAGGACTAGCGGGCCCAATGAGCAGTTCTTC. Translating it yields CASSLGRTSGPNEQFF.